These T cell receptor beta chains were read from a single sample in a study of blood T cell repertoires in COVID-19. TCRdb's copy holds only in-frame clones and misses some; the assay was immunoSEQ multiplex PCR. The table has some 91,000 clones, around 80% seen once. What was sequenced was peripheral blood. Source of these receptors: a man between 65 and 85 years old with acute or convalescent COVID-19. CDR3s include the opening cysteine and the closing phenylalanine or tryptophan. The D gene is left open where the match is weak. Some rows have no size entry. The others give once, few or many, or a class for an expanded clone.

CDR3 DNA	CDR3 protein	J gene	V gene	D gene	clone size	CDR3 length
TGTGCCAGCAGTTCCTACGACAGTACATCAGATACGCAGTATTTT	CASSSYDSTSDTQYF	TRBJ2-3	TRBV6-5	.	.	15
TGTGCCATCAGGGCAGGGGGCACTGAAGCTTTCTTT	CAIRAGGTEAFF	TRBJ1-1	TRBV10-3	TRBD1	.	12
TGTGCCAGCAGCGAAACAGGGGGAGTTGAAAAACTGTTTTTT	CASSETGGVEKLFF	TRBJ1-4	TRBV11-1	TRBD1	.	14
TGTGCCACCATGGGGGGAGTTGATACTGAAGCTTTCTTT	CATMGGVDTEAFF	TRBJ1-1	TRBV27	.	.	13
TGCAGTGCTAGTAGAGAGGGACAAGAGACCCAGTACTTC	CSASREGQETQYF	TRBJ2-5	TRBV20-1	.	.	13
TGTGCCAGCACTATGGGACAGAACTATGGCTACACCTTC	CASTMGQNYGYTF	TRBJ1-2	TRBV6-5	TRBD1	.	13
TGCGCCAGCAGCCAAGACGCAACAGGGTGGCAGCCCCAGCATTTT	CASSQDATGWQPQHF	TRBJ1-5	TRBV4-1	.	.	15
TGTGCCAGCAGAGCAGGGTTTGCAGCTTTCTTT	CASRAGFAAFF	TRBJ1-1	TRBV6-5	.	.	11
TGTGCCAGCAGTTGGACTGTAACGGGTGGCAATCAGCCCCAGCATTTT	CASSWTVTGGNQPQHF	TRBJ1-5	TRBV28	.	once	16
TGCGCCAGCAGCCGCGGGACCCAAGAAAGACGGACCGGGGAGCTGTTTTTT	CASSRGTQERRTGELFF	TRBJ2-2	TRBV5-1	.	few	17
TGTGCCACCAGCCAGACAGGGGCCGAGCAGTACTTC	CATSQTGAEQYF	TRBJ2-7	TRBV24-1	TRBD1	.	12
TGTGCCAGCAGCTGGCCCGGGACAAACTATGGCTACACCTTC	CASSWPGTNYGYTF	TRBJ1-2	TRBV5-4	.	few	14
TGTGCCACCAGTGATTTAATTTCCGAGACAGGGAGCACCGGGGAGCTGTTTTTT	CATSDLISETGSTGELFF	TRBJ2-2	TRBV24-1	TRBD1	.	18
TGTGCCAGCAGCCACGGGACAGACCGAAACACCATATATTTT	CASSHGTDRNTIYF	TRBJ1-3	TRBV7-9	TRBD1	few	14
TGTGCCAGCAGTTATTCAGGGAAGGACACTGAAGCTTTCTTT	CASSYSGKDTEAFF	TRBJ1-1	TRBV6-5	.	few	14
TGTGCCAGCAGCTTGGACAGCGGGGGCCGGAATGAGCAGTTCTTC	CASSLDSGGRNEQFF	TRBJ2-1	TRBV5-8	TRBD2	.	15
TGTGCCAGCAGCTCCGGGGTAGCGGGGGGGAAAGAGACCCAGTACTTC	CASSSGVAGGKETQYF	TRBJ2-5	TRBV5-4	TRBD2	.	16
TGTGCCAGCAGTTCGACGGGTGGCGAGCAGTACTTC	CASSSTGGEQYF	TRBJ2-7	TRBV6-5	.	few	12
TGTGCCAGCTCACCACCAATGTACTGGGACAGGGGAGGAGGCTCTGGGGCCAACGTCCTGACTTTC	CASSPPMYWDRGGGSGANVLTF	TRBJ2-6	TRBV18	TRBD1	.	22
TGTGCCAGCAGTCGCGGGACAGATGAGCAGTTCTTC	CASSRGTDEQFF	TRBJ2-1	TRBV12-3/TRBV12-4	.	medium-sized	12
TGTGCCAGCAGCCTCACAGGGGGTAGTGATGAGCAGTTCTTC	CASSLTGGSDEQFF	TRBJ2-1	TRBV9	TRBD1	.	14
TGTGCCAGCAGGGCCGGGACAGTGGCTAACACTGAAGCTTTCTTT	CASRAGTVANTEAFF	TRBJ1-1	TRBV2	TRBD1	.	15
TGTGCCAGTAGTAGCCGGGGGTGGGGGCAAGAGACCCAGTACTTC	CASSSRGWGQETQYF	TRBJ2-5	TRBV19	.	.	15
TGCGCCAGCAGCGGGACAGGAGGGATGGGCTCCTATAATTCACCCCTCCACTTT	CASSGTGGMGSYNSPLHF	TRBJ1-6	TRBV5-1	TRBD1	few	18
TGTGCCAGCAGAGAGGACAGGGAGGAGACCCAGTACTTC	CASREDREETQYF	TRBJ2-5	TRBV11-2	TRBD1	.	13
TGCGCCAGCAGCCAGGAACCGGGAGGGGGGAACATTCAGTACTTC	CASSQEPGGGNIQYF	TRBJ2-4	TRBV5-1	TRBD2	.	15
TGCGCCAGCAGCGCCGGACAGGGGGGCTATGGCTACACCTTC	CASSAGQGGYGYTF	TRBJ1-2	TRBV5-1	TRBD1	.	14
TGTGCCATCAGTGAGAGACTAGCGGGGGACGGAGATACGCAGTATTTT	CAISERLAGDGDTQYF	TRBJ2-3	TRBV10-3	TRBD2	few	16
TGTGCCAGCAGCGTCGGACTGATGGATGAGCAGTTCTTC	CASSVGLMDEQFF	TRBJ2-1	TRBV5-4	.	.	13
TGTGCCACAGCAGGGGGCCTTAGCAATCAGCCCCAGCATTTT	CATAGGLSNQPQHF	TRBJ1-5	TRBV2	TRBD1	.	14
TGTGCCAGCAGCCAGGAAGAGGGGGCTCACGGGGAGCTGTTTTTT	CASSQEEGAHGELFF	TRBJ2-2	TRBV11-3	TRBD1	many	15
TGTGCCAGCAGCCCCAACTGGGCGGGGAGGGAGACCCAGTACTTC	CASSPNWAGRETQYF	TRBJ2-5	TRBV7-2	.	.	15
TGCGCCAGCAGCCAGGGACTCGTCCCCCTCCACTTT	CASSQGLVPLHF	TRBJ1-6	TRBV4-1	.	.	12
TGTGCCAGCGGACGGGGCACCGGGGAGCTGTTTTTT	CASGRGTGELFF	TRBJ2-2	TRBV25-1	.	.	12
TGTGCCAGCAGACCGGACAGAACCTACAATGAGCAGTTCTTC	CASRPDRTYNEQFF	TRBJ2-1	TRBV6-6	.	.	14
TGTGCCAGCAGCCAAGAGGGCAGGGTTGAAAAACTGTTTTTT	CASSQEGRVEKLFF	TRBJ1-4	TRBV4-2	.	.	14
TGTGCCAGCAGTTTATTAGAGGGGGAGCTGTTTTTT	CASSLLEGELFF	TRBJ2-2	TRBV12-3/TRBV12-4	.	.	12
TGTGCCAGCAGCTCCCAAGGGGGGGCAGCTTTCTTT	CASSSQGGAAFF	TRBJ1-1	TRBV7-9	.	.	12
TGTGCCAGTAGTTTCATGGGGACAGCGGCTGGTTACACCTTC	CASSFMGTAAGYTF	TRBJ1-2	TRBV19	TRBD1	few	14
TGTGCCAGCAGTTTAATCCCAGGGAAGGAAGGCAATCAGCCCCAGCATTTT	CASSLIPGKEGNQPQHF	TRBJ1-5	TRBV28	.	.	17